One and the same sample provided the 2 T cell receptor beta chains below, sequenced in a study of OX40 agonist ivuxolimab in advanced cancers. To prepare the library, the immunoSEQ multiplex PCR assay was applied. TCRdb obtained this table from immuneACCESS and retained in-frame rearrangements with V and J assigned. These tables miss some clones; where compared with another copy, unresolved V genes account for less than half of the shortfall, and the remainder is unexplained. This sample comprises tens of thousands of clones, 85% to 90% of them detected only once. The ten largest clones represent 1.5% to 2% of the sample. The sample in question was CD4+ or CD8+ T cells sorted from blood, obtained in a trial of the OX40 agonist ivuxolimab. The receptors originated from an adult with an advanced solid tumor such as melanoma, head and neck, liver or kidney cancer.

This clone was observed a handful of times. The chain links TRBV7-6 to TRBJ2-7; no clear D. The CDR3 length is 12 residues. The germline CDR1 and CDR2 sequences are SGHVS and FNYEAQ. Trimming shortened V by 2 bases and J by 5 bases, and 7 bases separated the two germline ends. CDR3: CASSLIPHEQYF. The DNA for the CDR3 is TGTGCCAGCAGCTTAATCCCCCACGAGCAGTACTTC.

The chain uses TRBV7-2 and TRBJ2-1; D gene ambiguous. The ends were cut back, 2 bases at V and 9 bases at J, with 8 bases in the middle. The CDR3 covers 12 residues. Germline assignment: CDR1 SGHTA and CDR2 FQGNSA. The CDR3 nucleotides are TGTGCCAGCAGCTTATGGAAGGCTGAGCAGTTCTTC. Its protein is CASSLWKAEQFF.